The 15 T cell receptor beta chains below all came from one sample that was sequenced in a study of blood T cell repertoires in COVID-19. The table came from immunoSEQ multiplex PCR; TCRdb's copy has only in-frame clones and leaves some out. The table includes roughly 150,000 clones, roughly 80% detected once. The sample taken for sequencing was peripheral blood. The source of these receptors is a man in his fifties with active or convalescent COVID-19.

The CDR3 DNA follows: TGTGCCAGCAGCCAAAAGGCCAGGGTTCTTGTCAATGAGCAGTTCTTC. Translating it yields CASSQKARVLVNEQFF. This chain joins TRBV11-1 and TRBJ2-1, with a weak D call TRBD1 (5 bases). The ends were cut back, 5 bases at V and 6 bases at J, with 20 bases in the middle. The CDR3 runs 16 residues. The germline V gene encodes CDR1 SGHAT and CDR2 FQDESV (reference sequence).

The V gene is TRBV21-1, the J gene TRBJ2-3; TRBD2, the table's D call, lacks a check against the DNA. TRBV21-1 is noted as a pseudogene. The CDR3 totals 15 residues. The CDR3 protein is CASSKIAGDLDTQYF. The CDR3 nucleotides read TGTGCCAGCAGCAAAATAGCGGGAGATCTAGATACGCAGTATTTT.

CDR3 DNA sequence: TGTGCCAGCAGTTTACCCGGGTGGGCTTTCTTT. This encodes CASSLPGWAFF. The chain couples TRBV28 to TRBJ1-1, with unresolved D. There are 11 residues in the CDR3. Trimming removed 2 bases from V and 11 bases from J, with 9 bases in between. The germline V gene has CDR1 MDHEN and CDR2 SYDVKM.

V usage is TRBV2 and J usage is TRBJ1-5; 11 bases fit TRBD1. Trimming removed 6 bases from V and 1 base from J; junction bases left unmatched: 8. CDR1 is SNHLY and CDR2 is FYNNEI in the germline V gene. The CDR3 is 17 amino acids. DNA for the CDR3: TGTGCCAGCAGACACGGACAGGGGGCCTCGAGCAATCAGCCCCAGCATTTT. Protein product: CASRHGQGASSNQPQHF.

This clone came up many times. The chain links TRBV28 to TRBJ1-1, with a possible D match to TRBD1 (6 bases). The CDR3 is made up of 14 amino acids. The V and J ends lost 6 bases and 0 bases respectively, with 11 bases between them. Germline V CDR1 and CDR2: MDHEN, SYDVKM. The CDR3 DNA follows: TGTGCCAGCAGCTGGGGGGGCCTGAACACTGAAGCTTTCTTT. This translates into CASSWGGLNTEAFF.

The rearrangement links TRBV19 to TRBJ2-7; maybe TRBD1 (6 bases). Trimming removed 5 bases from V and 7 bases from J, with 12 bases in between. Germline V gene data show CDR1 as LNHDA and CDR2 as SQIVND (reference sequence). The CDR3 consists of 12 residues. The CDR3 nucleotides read TGTGCCAGTAGTCGAACGAGGGGGGAGCAGTACTTC. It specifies CASSRTRGEQYF.

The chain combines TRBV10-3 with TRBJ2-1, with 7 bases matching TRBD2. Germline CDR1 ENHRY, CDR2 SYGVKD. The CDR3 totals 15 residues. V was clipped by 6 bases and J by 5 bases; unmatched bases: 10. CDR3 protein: CAIRPDGTTDNEQFF. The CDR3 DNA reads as TGTGCCATCAGGCCTGACGGGACTACTGACAATGAGCAGTTCTTC.

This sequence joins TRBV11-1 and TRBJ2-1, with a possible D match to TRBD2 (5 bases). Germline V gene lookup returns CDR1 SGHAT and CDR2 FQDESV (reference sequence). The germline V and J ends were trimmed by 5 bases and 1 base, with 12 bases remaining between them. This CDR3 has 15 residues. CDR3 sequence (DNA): TGTGCCAGCAGCAGACGGGGATCTTCCTACAATGAGCAGTTCTTC. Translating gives CASSRRGSSYNEQFF.

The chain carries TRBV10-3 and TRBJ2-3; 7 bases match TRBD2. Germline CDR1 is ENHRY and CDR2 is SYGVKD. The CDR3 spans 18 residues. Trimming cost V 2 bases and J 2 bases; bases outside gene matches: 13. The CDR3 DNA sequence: TGTGCCATCAGTGAGACGTGGGAGGGCCGGAGGAACACAGATACGCAGTATTTT. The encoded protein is CAISETWEGRRNTDTQYF.

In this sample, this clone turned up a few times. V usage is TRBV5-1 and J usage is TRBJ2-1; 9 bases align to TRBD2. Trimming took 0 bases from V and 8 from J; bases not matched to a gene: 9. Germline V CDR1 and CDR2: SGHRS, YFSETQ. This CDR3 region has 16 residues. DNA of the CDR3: TGCGCCAGCAGCTTGGCCGAGGTAGCGGGAGTCCATGAGCAGTTCTTC. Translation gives CASSLAEVAGVHEQFF.

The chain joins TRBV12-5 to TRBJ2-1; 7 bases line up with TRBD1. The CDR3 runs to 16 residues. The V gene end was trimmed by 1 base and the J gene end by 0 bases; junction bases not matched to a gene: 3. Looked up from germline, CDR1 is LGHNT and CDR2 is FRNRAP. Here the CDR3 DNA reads TGTGCTAGTGGTTTGGGGCAGGGGGTCTCCTACAATGAGCAGTTCTTC. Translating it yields CASGLGQGVSYNEQFF.

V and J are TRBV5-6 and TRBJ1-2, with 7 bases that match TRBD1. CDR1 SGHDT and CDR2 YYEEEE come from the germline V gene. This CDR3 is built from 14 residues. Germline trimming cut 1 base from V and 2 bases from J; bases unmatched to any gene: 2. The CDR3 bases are TGTGCCAGCAGCTTGACAGGGGAGAACTATGGCTACACCTTC. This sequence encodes CASSLTGENYGYTF.

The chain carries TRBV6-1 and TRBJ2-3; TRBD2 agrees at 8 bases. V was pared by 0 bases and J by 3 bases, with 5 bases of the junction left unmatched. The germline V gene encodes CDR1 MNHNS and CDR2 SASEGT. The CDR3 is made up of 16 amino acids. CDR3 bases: TGTGCCAGCAGTGAAGCGCCGGGGGGGGGTACAGATACGCAGTATTTT. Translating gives CASSEAPGGGTDTQYF.

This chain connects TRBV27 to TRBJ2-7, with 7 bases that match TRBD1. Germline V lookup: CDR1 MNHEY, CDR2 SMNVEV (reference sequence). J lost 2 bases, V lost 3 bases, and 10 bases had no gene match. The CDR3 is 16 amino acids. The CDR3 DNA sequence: TGTGCCAGCAGTTTCCGAGGGGGCGATACACCCTACGAGCAGTACTTC. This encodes CASSFRGGDTPYEQYF.

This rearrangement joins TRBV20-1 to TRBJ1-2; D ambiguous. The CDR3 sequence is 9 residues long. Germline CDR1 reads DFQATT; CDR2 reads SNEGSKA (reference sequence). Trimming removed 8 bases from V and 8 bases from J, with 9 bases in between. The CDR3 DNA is TGCAGTTACGGGTGGGGCTACACCTTC. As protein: CSYGWGYTF.